The present TCR beta chain was sequenced within a study of shared T cell receptors in the human thymus. This table comes from immunoSEQ multiplex PCR, and its TCRdb copy is limited to in-frame clones, with some not included. The table has some 660,000 clones, 70% to 90% seen once. As for this clone: This sample includes further DNA sequences coding for the same CDR3.

Trimming stripped 6 bases from V and 4 bases from J, with 7 bases between. The germline gives CDR1 SNHLY, CDR2 FYNNEI. This CDR3 is built from 13 residues. These same records also appear under a second study, on human thymus T cells. Per that paper: It was from resections taken during corrective heart surgery that the thymus tissue came. What appeared biased in thymic and blood repertoires was the usage of V and J genes. Thymic TCR repertoires of unrelated people reportedly overlapped highly.

The sequenced material came from thymocytes. The chain combines TRBV2 with TRBJ1-6; TRBD1 is a possible D gene (5 bases). This sequence was found in a boy under three years old with a congenital heart defect. Here the CDR3 DNA reads TGTGCCAGCAGGGGGCAGTATAATTCACCCCTCCACTTT. Residues: CASRGQYNSPLHF.